These 2 T cell receptor beta chains were sequenced from one sample in a study of blood T cell repertoires in COVID-19. Measured with immunoSEQ multiplex PCR; TCRdb has only the in-frame clones, and not every one. The sample consists of 75,000 to 95,000 clones, about 88% of them appearing once. Sequencing was performed on peripheral blood. These receptors were obtained from an elderly woman with acute or convalescent COVID-19.

This clone appeared a few times. The chain recombines TRBV7-3 with TRBJ1-2; TRBD1 matches at 7 bases. V lost 5 bases to trimming and J lost 2 bases; unmatched junction nucleotides: 2. The germline CDR1 and CDR2 sequences are SGHTA and FQGTGA. The CDR3 runs to 13 residues. The CDR3 nucleotides are TGTGCCAGCAGCCGGGACAGAAACTATGGCTACACCTTC. Its protein is CASSRDRNYGYTF.

The V and J genes are TRBV6-5 and TRBJ1-2, with D perhaps matching TRBD1 (6 bases). With 2 bases removed from V and 6 bases from J, the gap between germline ends came to 7 bases. CDR1 is MNHEY, CDR2 SVGAGI, per germline. This CDR3 region has 12 residues. The CDR3 loop is CASSYTGNGYTF. The CDR3 region has the DNA TGTGCCAGCAGTTACACAGGGAATGGCTACACCTTC.